The subject of this entry is one TCR beta chain. The sample is drawn from a study of blood T cell repertoires in COVID-19. Background on the study: COVID-19 samples, acute and convalescent, were from the United States, Italy and Spain. Sources were T cells, B-cell-depleted T cells, or PBMCs; the material itself was cDNA or gDNA.

Original methodology: Reference gene primer amplification gave estimated nucleated cell counts. The data were produced by immunoSEQ multiplex PCR, yet TCRdb's version contains in-frame clones alone and is incomplete. V and J calls and clone size are copied from that table; D and trimming were computed from the DNA. The table has about 280,000 clones, about 89% seen once. V lost 5 bases, J lost 2 bases, and 16 bases lay in between. Per germline, CDR1 SSHAT and CDR2 FNYEAQ (reference sequence). The CDR3 has 15 amino acids. The rearrangement uses TRBV7-7 and TRBJ2-7; D gene uncertain. The receptor comes from a man between 40 and 49 years old with acute or convalescent COVID-19. The specimen sequenced was peripheral blood. For the CDR3, the DNA is TGTGCCAGCAGCCTGCGCGGTATAATGGCCTACGAGCAGTACTTC. It specifies CASSLRGIMAYEQYF.